This is a list of T cell receptor beta chains from one sample in a study of shared clonotypes between healthy human individuals. Assay used: immunoSEQ multiplex PCR; TCRdb lists only in-frame clones, some missing. Of around 1.6 million clones in the sample, 95% to 99% were seen once. Sequencing was done on a sample of naive CD4+ T cells sorted from blood. The receptors shown here come from a man aged 25 to 40 in good health. The CDR3 runs from the conserved cysteine through the conserved F or W. Fields, in order: J gene, D gene, V gene, clone size, CDR3 DNA, CDR3 protein. A D gene is named only where the DNA matches it firmly. Rows give clone size only sometimes, using once, few, many, or a class for an expanded clone.

j_gene: TRBJ2-7; d_gene: TRBD1; v_gene: TRBV11-2; abundance: NA; CDR3nt: TGTGCCAGCAGCTATAATACAGGGGTCGAGCAGTACTTC; CDR3aa: CASSYNTGVEQYF
j_gene: TRBJ2-7; d_gene: NA; v_gene: TRBV25-1; abundance: NA; CDR3nt: TGTGCCAGCAGTGACCGATTACCATACGAGCAGTACTTC; CDR3aa: CASSDRLPYEQYF
j_gene: TRBJ1-2; d_gene: TRBD1; v_gene: TRBV19; abundance: NA; CDR3nt: TGTGCCAGTAGTCCTCGGGACAGCCCGTCGGACTATGGCTACACCTTC; CDR3aa: CASSPRDSPSDYGYTF
j_gene: TRBJ2-7; d_gene: NA; v_gene: TRBV6-6; abundance: NA; CDR3nt: TGTGCCAGCAGACTCACACAGGGCTCCTACGAGCAGTACTTC; CDR3aa: CASRLTQGSYEQYF
j_gene: TRBJ2-1; d_gene: NA; v_gene: TRBV7-3; abundance: NA; CDR3nt: TGTGCCAGCGCCCGCCGCCGGGAAGATGAGCAGTTCTTC; CDR3aa: CASARRREDEQFF
j_gene: TRBJ2-3; d_gene: TRBD2; v_gene: TRBV10-3; abundance: NA; CDR3nt: TGTGCCATCAGTCGACTAGCGGGAGGCACAGATACGCAGTATTTT; CDR3aa: CAISRLAGGTDTQYF
j_gene: TRBJ1-3; d_gene: TRBD1; v_gene: TRBV5-1; abundance: NA; CDR3nt: TGCGCCAGCAGCTTGGCCGTTCCACAGGGGCTCTCTGGAAACACCATATATTTT; CDR3aa: CASSLAVPQGLSGNTIYF
j_gene: TRBJ2-3; d_gene: NA; v_gene: TRBV15; abundance: NA; CDR3nt: TGTGCCACCAGCAGAGTCCTATGGGACACTCAAAAAGATACGCAGTATTTT; CDR3aa: CATSRVLWDTQKDTQYF
j_gene: TRBJ2-5; d_gene: TRBD1; v_gene: TRBV28; abundance: NA; CDR3nt: TGTGCCAGCAGTATCACCGGGACAGGGAAGTTGGAGACCCAGTACTTC; CDR3aa: CASSITGTGKLETQYF
j_gene: TRBJ2-5; d_gene: NA; v_gene: TRBV7-9; abundance: NA; CDR3nt: TGTGCCAGCAGCTCCAGCGGTAAGACCCAGTACTTC; CDR3aa: CASSSSGKTQYF
j_gene: TRBJ1-4; d_gene: TRBD1; v_gene: TRBV18; abundance: NA; CDR3nt: TGTGCCAGCTCACCACGGACAGGAGATAATGAAAAACTGTTTTTT; CDR3aa: CASSPRTGDNEKLFF
j_gene: TRBJ1-2; d_gene: NA; v_gene: TRBV28; abundance: once; CDR3nt: TGTGCCAGCACCGGTTCACCCTCTACGGGAGGCTACACCTTC; CDR3aa: CASTGSPSTGGYTF
j_gene: TRBJ1-4; d_gene: TRBD1; v_gene: TRBV9; abundance: NA; CDR3nt: TGTGCCAGCAGCGTAACAGGGGGCGCAAATGAAAAACTGTTTTTT; CDR3aa: CASSVTGGANEKLFF
j_gene: TRBJ1-1; d_gene: NA; v_gene: TRBV18; abundance: NA; CDR3nt: TGTGCCAGCTCACTACTCGAGGACGTGAACACTGAAGCTTTCTTT; CDR3aa: CASSLLEDVNTEAFF
j_gene: TRBJ2-3; d_gene: NA; v_gene: TRBV5-4; abundance: NA; CDR3nt: TGTGCCAGCAGCTTCGGCGGGACCACAGATACGCAGTATTTT; CDR3aa: CASSFGGTTDTQYF
j_gene: TRBJ1-5; d_gene: NA; v_gene: TRBV7-3; abundance: NA; CDR3nt: TGTGCCAGCAGCTTATCAACGGGAGATAGCAATCAGCCCCAGCATTTT; CDR3aa: CASSLSTGDSNQPQHF
j_gene: TRBJ2-7; d_gene: TRBD1; v_gene: TRBV25-1; abundance: NA; CDR3nt: TGTGCCAGCAGTGAATTCAGGACAGGCGATTACGAGCAGTACTTC; CDR3aa: CASSEFRTGDYEQYF
j_gene: TRBJ2-3; d_gene: NA; v_gene: TRBV28; abundance: once; CDR3nt: TGTGCCAGCAGCCTGACTGGTTCAGATACGCAGTATTTT; CDR3aa: CASSLTGSDTQYF
j_gene: TRBJ1-5; d_gene: NA; v_gene: TRBV28; abundance: NA; CDR3nt: TGTGCCAGCAGTTCCCCGGCCGCGGGAACTCAGCCCCAGCATTTT; CDR3aa: CASSSPAAGTQPQHF
j_gene: TRBJ1-4; d_gene: NA; v_gene: TRBV18; abundance: once; CDR3nt: TGTGCCAGCTCACCATGGGGGGACCCAACTAATGAAAAACTGTTTTTT; CDR3aa: CASSPWGDPTNEKLFF
j_gene: TRBJ1-2; d_gene: TRBD1; v_gene: TRBV2; abundance: NA; CDR3nt: TGTGCCAGCAGTGAAATCCGCGACAGGGTCAACTATGGCTACACCTTC; CDR3aa: CASSEIRDRVNYGYTF
j_gene: TRBJ2-1; d_gene: TRBD2; v_gene: TRBV4-1; abundance: NA; CDR3nt: TGCGCCAGCAGCCACCCGGGACTAGCGGCCAATGAGCAGTTCTTC; CDR3aa: CASSHPGLAANEQFF
j_gene: TRBJ2-3; d_gene: TRBD2; v_gene: TRBV19; abundance: NA; CDR3nt: TGTGCCAGTAGTATCATAGCGGGAGGGCCTCGAGATACGCAGTATTTT; CDR3aa: CASSIIAGGPRDTQYF
j_gene: TRBJ2-2; d_gene: NA; v_gene: TRBV9; abundance: NA; CDR3nt: TGTGCCAGCAGCCCCAAATTAGGCGGGGAGCTGTTTTTT; CDR3aa: CASSPKLGGELFF
j_gene: TRBJ1-2; d_gene: TRBD1; v_gene: TRBV19; abundance: NA; CDR3nt: TGTGCCAGTAGTAAAGACAGGGACTATGGCTACACCTTC; CDR3aa: CASSKDRDYGYTF
j_gene: TRBJ2-1; d_gene: TRBD2; v_gene: TRBV25-1; abundance: NA; CDR3nt: TGTGCCAGCAGGACTAGCGGGTCGAGCTCCTACAATGAGCAGTTCTTC; CDR3aa: CASRTSGSSSYNEQFF
j_gene: TRBJ2-1; d_gene: TRBD1; v_gene: TRBV7-6; abundance: NA; CDR3nt: TGTGCCAGCAGCAGAGGACAGGGGAAACTAGCCTACAATGAGCAGTTCTTC; CDR3aa: CASSRGQGKLAYNEQFF
j_gene: TRBJ2-1; d_gene: NA; v_gene: TRBV6-5; abundance: NA; CDR3nt: TGTGCCAGCACCCGAGGGGGAGGGGTGAGTGAGCAGTTCTTC; CDR3aa: CASTRGGGVSEQFF
j_gene: TRBJ2-7; d_gene: NA; v_gene: TRBV28; abundance: once; CDR3nt: TGTGCCAGCAGTTTATACAGGGTCAACCTCTACGAGCAGTACTTC; CDR3aa: CASSLYRVNLYEQYF
j_gene: TRBJ1-2; d_gene: NA; v_gene: TRBV29-1; abundance: NA; CDR3nt: TGCAGCGTTGAAGGAGGTGGGGATGGCTACACCTTC; CDR3aa: CSVEGGGDGYTF
j_gene: TRBJ2-1; d_gene: TRBD2; v_gene: TRBV6-1; abundance: NA; CDR3nt: TGTGCCAGCAGTGTATCGAGAACTAGCGGGACGAATGAGCAGTTCTTC; CDR3aa: CASSVSRTSGTNEQFF
j_gene: TRBJ2-7; d_gene: NA; v_gene: TRBV11-2; abundance: once; CDR3nt: TGTGCCAGCAGCCCCGCAAACTCCTACGAGCAGTACTTC; CDR3aa: CASSPANSYEQYF